This T cell receptor (beta chain) was sequenced during a study of blood T cell repertoires in COVID-19 (dated by TCRdb to 2020 to 2022). Turning to the overall study: Collaborator samples came from the United States, Italy and Spain and covered acute and convalescent phases of COVID-19. The prospective study material was composed of cDNA or gDNA derived from T cells, B-cell-depleted T cells, or PBMCs. Deeply sampled blood TCRbeta repertoires from subjects exposed to, actively infected with, or recovered from COVID-19 were included in the dataset. The repertoires were made available in a free public database intended to serve as a resource for research on the immune response to SARS-CoV-2. The samples were drawn from the first 160 participants of the ongoing ImmuneRACE study and from more than 1,000 subjects provided by 6 global collaborators. The sample metadata nearly always contained a de-identified subject ID, COVID-19 status, age in years and sex. Where available, HLA class I and class II types were taken from metadata supplied by the sample provider and were not determined by assay-based typing. On the study overall, not on this receptor specifically: Clinical and demographic metadata were provided uncurated, with the amount varying by source and participant.

Of note for this clone: Its binding antigen is unknown. Qualities for individual bases were not recorded, and no much larger clone is one base off.

TCRbeta CDR3 regions were amplified from genomic DNA using the immunoSEQ Assay, a bias-controlled multiplex PCR. The study's processing was this. The number of nucleated cells in each sample was estimated from the amplification of reference gene primers within the assay. To quantify the absolute abundance of each unique TCRbeta CDR3 rearrangement, sequence reads were collapsed and filtered. For each sample, productive Simpson clonality was calculated as the square root of Simpson's diversity index over productive rearrangements. Sourced from immuneACCESS, this table was stored by TCRdb with only in-frame sequences that have V and J called. A share of the clones is absent; for the studies checked, an unresolved V gene accounts for under half, and the remainder has no known explanation. V, J and clone size are taken as reported in that table, and D and trimming were inferred from the DNA itself. A total of 250,000 to 350,000 clones appear in this sample, 80% to 90% of them only once. Of the sample, roughly 6% is held by the ten largest clones.

The CDR3 holds 13 amino acids from the cysteine to the phenylalanine. The DNA shown is the 39-base CDR3, in frame from base 1. CDR1 and CDR2 are drawn from the germline V gene: SGHTA, FQGTGA. The V and J ends are trimmed by 5 bases and 4 bases, leaving 10 bases between them. One collaborating source in Seattle enrolled patients during active infection and followed them longitudinally through the course of disease. Each collaborating institution followed its own protocols to collect whole blood in K2EDTA tubes. For TCRbeta analysis, collaborators shipped samples as frozen whole blood, isolated PBMCs, or DNA extracted from either of those sample types.

Sequenced: peripheral blood. The origin of this receptor is a woman between 45 and 65 years old with COVID-19, enrolled during active disease. The rearrangement combines TRBV7-3 with TRBJ2-3; the D gene is possibly TRBD1, with 5 bases matching. Here the CDR3 is given as CASSGAPPDTQYF. The DNA reads TGTGCCAGCAGCGGGGCCCCGCCAGATACGCAGTATTTT.